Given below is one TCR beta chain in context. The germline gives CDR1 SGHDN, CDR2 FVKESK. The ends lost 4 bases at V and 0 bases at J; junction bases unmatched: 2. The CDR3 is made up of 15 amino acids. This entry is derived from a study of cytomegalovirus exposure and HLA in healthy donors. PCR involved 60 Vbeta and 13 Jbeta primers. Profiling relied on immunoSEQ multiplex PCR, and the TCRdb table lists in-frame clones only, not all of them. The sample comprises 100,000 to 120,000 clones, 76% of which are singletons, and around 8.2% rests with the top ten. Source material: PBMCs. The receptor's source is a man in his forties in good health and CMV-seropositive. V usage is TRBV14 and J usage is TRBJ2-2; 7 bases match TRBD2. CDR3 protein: CASSLREANTGELFF. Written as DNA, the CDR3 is TGTGCCAGCAGCCTCCGGGAGGCGAACACCGGGGAGCTGTTTTTT.